This T cell receptor (beta chain) was documented in a study of T cells after yellow fever vaccination. Study outcomes and limitations: Abundant clonotypes (contaminants from the bulk population) could be present in FACS-sorted repertoires. Booster samples showed a return of most primary-vaccination clones (approximately 95% CD4, 88% CD8). Of the clonotypes, a small share occurred in both CD4 and CD8 compartments. Though weaker, the secondary response peaked faster, on day 5 versus 15.

TCRdb reprocessed the 5' RACE reads via MiXCR and lists one record per CDR3 protein. In the table there are more than 250,000 distinct CDR3 sequences, around 7.3% of which are singletons. Germline trimming cut 5 bases from V and 7 bases from J; bases unmatched to any gene: 12. Per germline, CDR1 MDHEN and CDR2 SYDVKM. The CDR3 length is 15 residues. This clonotype has more than one count but fewer than ten. The antigen remains unidentified. The chain recombines TRBV28 with TRBJ1-1, with 8 bases that match TRBD1. Here the sequenced sample was PBMCs, taken roughly 46 days after the first yellow fever vaccination. The source of this sequence is a man between 18 and 29 years old who received the YFV17D yellow fever vaccine. The CDR3 sequence is CASSLDRGRRGEAFF. As DNA, the CDR3 is TGTGCCAGCAGTCTAGACAGGGGCCGGCGCGGTGAAGCTTTCTTT.